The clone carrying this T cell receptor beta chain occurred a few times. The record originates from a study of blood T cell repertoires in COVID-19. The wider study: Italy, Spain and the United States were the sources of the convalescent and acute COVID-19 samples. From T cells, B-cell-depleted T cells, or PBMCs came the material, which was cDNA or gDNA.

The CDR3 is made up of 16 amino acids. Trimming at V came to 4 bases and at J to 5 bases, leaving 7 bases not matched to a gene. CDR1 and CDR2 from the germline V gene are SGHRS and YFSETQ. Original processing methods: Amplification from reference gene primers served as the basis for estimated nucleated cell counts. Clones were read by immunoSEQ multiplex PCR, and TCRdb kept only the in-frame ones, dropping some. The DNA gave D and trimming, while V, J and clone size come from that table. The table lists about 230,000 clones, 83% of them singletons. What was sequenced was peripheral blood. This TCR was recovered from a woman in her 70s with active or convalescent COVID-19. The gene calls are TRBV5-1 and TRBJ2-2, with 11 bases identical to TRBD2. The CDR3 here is CASSEGTSGKTGELFF. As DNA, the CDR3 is TGCGCCAGCAGCGAGGGGACTAGCGGAAAAACCGGGGAGCTGTTTTTT.